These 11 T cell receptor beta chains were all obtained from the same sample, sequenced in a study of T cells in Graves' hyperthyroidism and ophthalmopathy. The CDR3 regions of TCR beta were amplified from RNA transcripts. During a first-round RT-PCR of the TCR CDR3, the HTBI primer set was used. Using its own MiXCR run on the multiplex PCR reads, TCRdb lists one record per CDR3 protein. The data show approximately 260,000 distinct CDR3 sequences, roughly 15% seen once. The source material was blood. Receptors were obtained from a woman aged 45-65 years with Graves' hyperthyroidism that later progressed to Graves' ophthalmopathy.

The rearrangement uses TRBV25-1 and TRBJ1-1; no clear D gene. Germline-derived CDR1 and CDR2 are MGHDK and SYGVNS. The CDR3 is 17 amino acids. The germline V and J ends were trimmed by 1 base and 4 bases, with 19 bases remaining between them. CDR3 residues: CASSEFYREGSGTEAFF. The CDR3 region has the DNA TGTGCCAGCAGTGAATTTTACCGCGAGGGATCGGGCACTGAAGCTTTCTTT.

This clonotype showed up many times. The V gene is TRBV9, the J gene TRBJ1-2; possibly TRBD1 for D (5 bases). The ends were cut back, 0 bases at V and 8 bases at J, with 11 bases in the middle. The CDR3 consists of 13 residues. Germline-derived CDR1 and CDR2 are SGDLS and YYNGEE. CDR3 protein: CASSVAQGQGYTF. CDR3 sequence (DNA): TGTGCCAGCAGCGTAGCCCAGGGTCAAGGCTACACCTTC.

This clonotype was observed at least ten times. The CDR3 loop is CAWSVQIRGYTF. For the CDR3, the DNA is TGTGCCTGGAGTGTGCAGATTCGGGGCTACACCTTC. V usage is TRBV30 and J usage is TRBJ1-2; D is undetermined. V was clipped by 0 bases and J by 8 bases, with 10 bases between them. This CDR3 contains 12 residues. Germline-derived CDR1 and CDR2 are GTSNPN and SVGIG (reference sequence).

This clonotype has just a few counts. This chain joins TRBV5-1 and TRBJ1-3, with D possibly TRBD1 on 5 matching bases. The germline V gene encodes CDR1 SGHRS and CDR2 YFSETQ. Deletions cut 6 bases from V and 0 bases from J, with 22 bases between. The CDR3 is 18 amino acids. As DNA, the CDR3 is TGCGCCAGCACCTGGGGGGTACTGGGTTCGAGCTCTGGAAACACCATATATTTT. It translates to CASTWGVLGSSSGNTIYF.

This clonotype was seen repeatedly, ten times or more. Here the CDR3 reads CASSLAVYTYEQYF. The CDR3 DNA reads as TGTGCCAGCAGCTTAGCGGTATACACCTACGAGCAGTACTTC. The chain employs TRBV7-8 and TRBJ2-7, with D hard to call. The CDR3 has 14 residues. V shed 0 bases and J shed 2 bases, with 8 bases lying between them. The germline CDR1 and CDR2 sequences are SGHVS and FQNEAQ. The complete variable domain, with remaining parts taken from reference TRBV7-8 and TRBJ2-7, reads GAGVSQSPRYKVAKRGQDVALRCDPISGHVSLFWYQQALGQGPEFLTYFQNEAQLDKSGLPSDRFFAERPEGSVSTLKIQRTQQEDSAVYLCASSLAVYTYEQYFGPGTRLTVT.

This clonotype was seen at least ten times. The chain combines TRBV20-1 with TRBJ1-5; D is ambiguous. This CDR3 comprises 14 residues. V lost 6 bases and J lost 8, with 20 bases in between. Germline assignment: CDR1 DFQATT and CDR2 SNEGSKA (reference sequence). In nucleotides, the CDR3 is TGCAGTGCCCCGCCCGGAAGCCCTGGGAAGCCCCAGCATTTT. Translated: CSAPPGSPGKPQHF.

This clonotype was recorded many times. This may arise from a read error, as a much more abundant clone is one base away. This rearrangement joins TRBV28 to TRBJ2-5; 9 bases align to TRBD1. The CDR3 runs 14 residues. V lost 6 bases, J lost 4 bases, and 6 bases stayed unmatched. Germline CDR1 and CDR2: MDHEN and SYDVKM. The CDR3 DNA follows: TGTGCCAGCAGCTCGGGACAGGGAGGAGAGACCCAGTACTTC. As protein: CASSSGQGGETQYF.

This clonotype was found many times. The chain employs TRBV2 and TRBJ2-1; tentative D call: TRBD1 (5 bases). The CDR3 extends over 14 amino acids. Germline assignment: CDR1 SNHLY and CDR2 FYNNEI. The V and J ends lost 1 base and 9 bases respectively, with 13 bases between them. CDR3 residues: CASSEVAGPVEQFF. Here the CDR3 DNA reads TGTGCCAGCAGTGAAGTCGCAGGGCCGGTTGAGCAGTTCTTC.

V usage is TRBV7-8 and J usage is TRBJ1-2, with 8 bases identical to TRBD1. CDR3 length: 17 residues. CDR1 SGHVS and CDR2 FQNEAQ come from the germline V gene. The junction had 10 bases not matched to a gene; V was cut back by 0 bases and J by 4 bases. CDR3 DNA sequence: TGTGCCAGCAGCTTAGCCAGGGGGCCAATACGATTCTATGGCTACACCTTC. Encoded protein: CASSLARGPIRFYGYTF. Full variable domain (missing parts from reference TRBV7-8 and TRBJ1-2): GAGVSQSPRYKVAKRGQDVALRCDPISGHVSLFWYQQALGQGPEFLTYFQNEAQLDKSGLPSDRFFAERPEGSVSTLKIQRTQQEDSAVYLCASSLARGPIRFYGYTFGSGTRLTVV.

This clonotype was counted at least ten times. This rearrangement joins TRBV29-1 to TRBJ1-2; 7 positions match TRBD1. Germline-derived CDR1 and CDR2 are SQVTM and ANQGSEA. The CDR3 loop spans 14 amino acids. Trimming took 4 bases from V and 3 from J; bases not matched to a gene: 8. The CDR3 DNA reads TGCAGCGTTGTAACTACAGGGGTTCACTATGGCTACACCTTC. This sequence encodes CSVVTTGVHYGYTF. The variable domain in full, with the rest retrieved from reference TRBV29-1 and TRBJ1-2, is SAVISQKPSRDICQRGTSLTIQCQVDSQVTMMFWYRQQPGQSLTLIATANQGSEATYESGFVIDKFPISRPNLTFSTLTVSNMSPEDSSIYLCSVVTTGVHYGYTFGSGTRLTVV.

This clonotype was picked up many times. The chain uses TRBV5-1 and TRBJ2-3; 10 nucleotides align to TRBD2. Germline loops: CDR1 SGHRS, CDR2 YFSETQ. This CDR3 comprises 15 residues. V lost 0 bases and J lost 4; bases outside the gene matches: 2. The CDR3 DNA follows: TGCGCCAGCAGCTTGGGGACTAGCGGTGCAGATACGCAGTATTTT. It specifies CASSLGTSGADTQYF.